What follows is one T cell receptor (beta chain) and its context. This sample was taken from a study of immune evolution from preneoplasia to lung adenocarcinoma. Only in-frame clones appear in the TCRdb table, and some are missing; sequencing was by immunoSEQ multiplex PCR. The sample gives about 3,400 clones, roughly 71% of which show up once; roughly an eighth is in the top ten. The junction had 7 bases not matched to a gene; V was cut back by 5 bases and J by 8 bases. CDR1 is SQVTM, CDR2 ANQGSEA, per germline. This CDR3 region has 13 residues. Sequencing was done on a sample of FFPE lung adenocarcinoma in situ tissue. This receptor was taken from a person between 60 and 79 years old with lung adenocarcinoma. The genes are TRBV29-1 and TRBJ2-4, with 9 bases identical to TRBD1. The CDR3 DNA reads TGCAGCGTTCGGGGACAGGGAGAGGACATTCAGTACTTC. Protein: CSVRGQGEDIQYF.